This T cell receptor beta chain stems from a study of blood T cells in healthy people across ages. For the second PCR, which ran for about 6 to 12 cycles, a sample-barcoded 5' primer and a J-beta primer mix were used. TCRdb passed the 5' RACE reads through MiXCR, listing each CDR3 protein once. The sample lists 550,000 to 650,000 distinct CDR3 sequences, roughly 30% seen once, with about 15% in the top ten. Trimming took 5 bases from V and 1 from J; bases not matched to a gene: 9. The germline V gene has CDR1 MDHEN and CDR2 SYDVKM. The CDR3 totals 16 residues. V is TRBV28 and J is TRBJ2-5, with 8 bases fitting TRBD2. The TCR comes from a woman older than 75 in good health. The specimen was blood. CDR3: CASSTTDGTSQETQYF. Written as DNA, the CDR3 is TGTGCCAGCAGTACCACAGATGGGACTAGCCAAGAGACCCAGTACTTC.